These T cell receptor beta chains were read from a single sample in a study of T cells in Graves' hyperthyroidism and ophthalmopathy. TCRdb analysed the multiplex PCR reads with MiXCR anew, one entry per CDR3 protein. The table shows some 490,000 distinct CDR3 sequences, with 20% to 25% occurring only once. Sequencing input: blood. These receptors were taken from a woman in her 70s with Graves' ophthalmopathy. Both conserved end residues are part of each CDR3. D genes are given only for firm matches. Expanded clones are given a class, and other clones once, few, many or no size at all.

CDR3	DNA	J	D	size	V
CAWSKTGVGTEAFF	TGTGCCTGGAGTAAGACAGGGGTGGGCACTGAAGCTTTCTTT	TRBJ1-1	TRBD1	few	TRBV30
CASSYGDRDAMLFF	TGTGCCAGCAGTTACGGGGACAGGGATGCGATGCTGTTTTTT	TRBJ2-2	TRBD1	few	TRBV6-5
CASNLQGTDQPQHF	TGTGCCAGCAATCTACAGGGGACAGATCAGCCCCAGCATTTT	TRBJ1-5	TRBD1	-	TRBV6-2/TRBV6-3
CASSSGLEPAYEQYF	TGTGCCAGCAGCTCCGGCCTGGAACCGGCTTACGAGCAGTACTTC	TRBJ2-7	-	-	TRBV7-8
CASSSSGRSAETQYF	TGTGCCAGCAGCTCCAGCGGGAGGTCCGCAGAGACCCAGTACTTC	TRBJ2-5	TRBD2	many	TRBV7-9
CASSQTGGGGNTIYF	TGTGCCAGCAGTCAGACAGGGGGCGGTGGAAACACCATATATTTT	TRBJ1-3	TRBD1	-	TRBV6-1
CAWSAASGREQYF	TGTGCCTGGAGTGCGGCTAGCGGCAGGGAGCAGTACTTC	TRBJ2-7	TRBD2	-	TRBV30
CATSRGGGGEKLFF	TGTGCCACCAGCAGAGGGGGCGGCGGTGAAAAACTGTTTTTT	TRBJ1-4	-	-	TRBV15
CASSGVAGVTDTQYF	TGTGCCAGCAGTGGGGTAGCGGGAGTCACAGATACGCAGTATTTT	TRBJ2-3	TRBD2	-	TRBV2
CASSFGARTGGSTDTQYF	TGTGCCAGCAGTTTCGGGGCCAGGACTGGGGGATCGACAGATACGCAGTATTTT	TRBJ2-3	-	few	TRBV6-5
CSAGQIQPQHF	TGCAGCGCCGGACAGATTCAGCCCCAGCATTTT	TRBJ1-5	-	-	TRBV20-1
CASSSGQGRQFF	TGTGCCAGCAGTTCGGGACAGGGACGGCAGTTCTTC	TRBJ2-1	TRBD1	-	TRBV12-3/TRBV12-4
CASSQDPSKVYEQYF	TGTGCCAGCAGCCAAGATCCCAGTAAAGTCTACGAGCAGTACTTC	TRBJ2-7	-	few	TRBV3-1
CASSLYNRYGYTF	TGTGCCAGTAGTCTCTACAACCGCTATGGCTACACCTTC	TRBJ1-2	-	-	TRBV19
CASSNRGFGYTF	TGTGCCAGCAGTAATAGAGGGTTTGGCTACACCTTC	TRBJ1-2	-	-	TRBV28
CAWSVGVSNSPLHF	TGTGCCTGGAGTGTAGGGGTTTCTAATTCACCCCTCCACTTT	TRBJ1-6	-	-	TRBV30
CSAGVGNTDTQYF	TGCAGTGCGGGGGTGGGAAACACAGATACGCAGTATTTT	TRBJ2-3	-	-	TRBV20-1
CASSWQGGVNEQYF	TGTGCCAGCAGCTGGCAGGGGGGAGTGAACGAGCAGTACTTC	TRBJ2-7	-	-	TRBV7-2
CASSQGAGYGYTF	TGTGCCAGCAGCCAAGGGGCAGGTTATGGCTACACCTTC	TRBJ1-2	-	-	TRBV3-1
CASTPTGGSEQFF	TGTGCCAGCACTCCGACAGGGGGCAGTGAGCAGTTCTTC	TRBJ2-1	TRBD1	-	TRBV12-3/TRBV12-4
CASKIGRNTGELFF	TGTGCCAGCAAGATTGGACGAAACACCGGGGAGCTGTTTTTT	TRBJ2-2	-	few	TRBV12-3/TRBV12-4
CASSSWTGEPYEQYF	TGTGCCAGCAGCTCCTGGACAGGGGAGCCCTACGAGCAGTACTTC	TRBJ2-7	TRBD1	few	TRBV6-2/TRBV6-3
CASSLSGTARNTIYF	TGCGCCAGCAGCTTGTCCGGGACAGCTAGAAACACCATATATTTT	TRBJ1-3	TRBD1	many	TRBV5-1
CASSGTAFYEQYF	TGTGCCAGCAGTGGGACAGCCTTCTACGAGCAGTACTTC	TRBJ2-7	TRBD1	few	TRBV6-2/TRBV6-3
CASSEKGRVWGYTF	TGTGCCAGCAGTGAAAAGGGGCGCGTTTGGGGCTACACCTTC	TRBJ1-2	-	few	TRBV6-1
CASKAMQGFTDTQYF	TGTGCCAGCAAGGCGATGCAGGGCTTCACAGATACGCAGTATTTT	TRBJ2-3	-	-	TRBV6-2/TRBV6-3
CASSLSQGSYNEQFF	TGTGCCAGCAGCTTGTCACAGGGTTCCTACAATGAGCAGTTCTTC	TRBJ2-1	-	many	TRBV7-8
CASSLETLGQTNTEAFF	TGTGCCAGCAGCTTAGAGACCTTAGGACAGACGAACACTGAAGCTTTCTTT	TRBJ1-1	-	-	TRBV7-9
CASTLGLAGVGEQFF	TGTGCCAGCACCTTGGGACTAGCGGGAGTGGGTGAGCAGTTCTTC	TRBJ2-1	TRBD2	-	TRBV7-9
CASSASSGRVSYEQYF	TGTGCCAGCAGTGCGTCTAGCGGGAGGGTTTCCTACGAGCAGTACTTC	TRBJ2-7	TRBD2	-	TRBV2
CASSPRASGDQPQHF	TGTGCCAGCAGCCCCCGTGCCTCGGGGGACCAGCCCCAGCATTTT	TRBJ1-5	-	-	TRBV9
CASSTTGVYYGYTF	TGTGCCAGTAGTACGACGGGGGTTTACTATGGCTACACCTTC	TRBJ1-2	-	few	TRBV19
CASSLGDRFNSKQYF	TGTGCCAGCAGCTTGGGGGACAGATTCAACTCCAAGCAGTACTTC	TRBJ2-7	TRBD1	-	TRBV7-2
CASSLSGSEEETQYF	TGTGCCAGCAGCCTAAGCGGGAGTGAGGAGGAGACCCAGTACTTC	TRBJ2-5	TRBD2	few	TRBV9
CASSFTGGQGGNQPQHF	TGTGCCAGCAGCTTTACGGGGGGACAGGGGGGCAATCAGCCCCAGCATTTT	TRBJ1-5	TRBD1	-	TRBV7-2
CASRFWGETQYF	TGTGCCAGCAGGTTCTGGGGAGAGACCCAGTACTTC	TRBJ2-5	-	few	TRBV3-1
CASSALDSATLIKGYTF	TGTGCCAGCAGTGCGTTGGACAGTGCGACCCTGATCAAAGGCTACACCTTC	TRBJ1-2	-	many	TRBV2
CASSSGLGFDTQYF	TGTGCCAGCAGCTCGGGACTAGGGTTTGATACGCAGTATTTT	TRBJ2-3	TRBD2	few	TRBV28
CSASYSGGTDTQYF	TGCAGTGCTAGTTATAGCGGGGGCACAGATACGCAGTATTTT	TRBJ2-3	TRBD2	-	TRBV20-1
CASSLAGLGEETQYF	TGTGCCAGCAGCTTAGCCGGTCTGGGGGAAGAGACCCAGTACTTC	TRBJ2-5	-	-	TRBV11-2
CASSLAREARSFF	TGCGCCAGCAGCTTGGCCCGAGAAGCCCGATCCTTCTTT	TRBJ1-1	-	-	TRBV5-1
CASSFAGAGEQFF	TGTGCCAGCAGCTTTGCGGGAGCCGGTGAGCAGTTCTTC	TRBJ2-1	TRBD2	many	TRBV11-2
CASSREAGVGETQYF	TGTGCCAGCAGTAGGGAGGCGGGAGTAGGGGAGACCCAGTACTTC	TRBJ2-5	TRBD2	-	TRBV2
CASSLGGLAKNIQYF	TGTGCCAGCAGCTTAGGGGGCCTAGCCAAAAACATTCAGTACTTC	TRBJ2-4	-	many	TRBV7-2
CASRRIGTAGELFF	TGTGCCAGCAGGAGAATTGGGACTGCCGGGGAGCTGTTTTTT	TRBJ2-2	-	few	TRBV6-1
CASSRYNTEAFF	TGTGCCAGCAGCCGATACAACACTGAAGCTTTCTTT	TRBJ1-1	-	once	TRBV6-2/TRBV6-3
CSARSDRGGASTDTQYF	TGCAGTGCTAGATCTGATCGGGGCGGAGCTAGCACAGATACGCAGTATTTT	TRBJ2-3	-	-	TRBV20-1
CASSLNYDASYEQYF	TGTGCCAGCAGCTTAAATTATGACGCATCCTACGAGCAGTACTTC	TRBJ2-7	-	-	TRBV7-6
CASSPVYEQYF	TGTGCCAGCAGCCCAGTCTACGAGCAGTACTTC	TRBJ2-7	-	many	TRBV11-2